A selection of T cell receptor beta chains follows, all from one sample in a study of Tregs in tolerant kidney transplant recipients. The repertoire was sequenced with immunoSEQ multiplex PCR; TCRdb's copy has only in-frame clones and lacks some. The sample lists approximately 60,000 clones, more than 70% seen once, with 3.5% to 4% in the top ten. The material was CD4+ T cells from blood (PBMCs), obtained 6 months after the transplant. Every receptor here comes from a human patient who received a combined kidney and bone marrow transplant. Some T cells may arise from the graft donor. The CDR3 runs from the conserved cysteine through the conserved F or W. The order of the fields is J gene, V gene, CDR3 length, D gene, clone size, CDR3 DNA, CDR3 protein. D genes are given only for firm matches. The listing skips clone size in some rows; elsewhere it reads once, few, many or a size class.

TRBJ2-7 TRBV7-2 15 TRBD2 once TGTGCCAGCAGCTTAGCTGGACTAGCCCGATACGAGCAGTACTTC CASSLAGLARYEQYF
TRBJ1-4 TRBV9 15 NA once TGTGCCAGCAGCGTAGGTTCATTAGACAGTGAAAAACTGTTTTTT CASSVGSLDSEKLFF
TRBJ2-1 TRBV5-6 15 TRBD2 NA TGTGCCAGCAGCTTGGGACTAGCGGGAGCCGATGAGCAGTTCTTC CASSLGLAGADEQFF
TRBJ2-2 TRBV7-6 15 TRBD2 once TGTGCCAGCAGCCGTAGCGGGAAGAACACCGGGGAGCTGTTTTTT CASSRSGKNTGELFF
TRBJ2-5 TRBV11-3 14 TRBD1 NA TGTGCCAGCAGCTTGGGACAGTTAAGAGAGACCCAGTACTTC CASSLGQLRETQYF
TRBJ1-1 TRBV5-1 14 NA NA TGCGCCAGCAGGGGTGGTGGAGGCAACACTGAAGCTTTCTTT CASRGGGGNTEAFF
TRBJ1-5 TRBV9 17 TRBD1 NA TGTGCCAGCAGCGTAGGGGCAACAGGGGGGAGTAATCAGCCCCAGCATTTT CASSVGATGGSNQPQHF
TRBJ1-2 TRBV5-4 15 NA NA TGTGCCAGCAGCTCCGGTACAGATACATACTATGGCTACACCTTC CASSSGTDTYYGYTF
TRBJ2-5 TRBV5-4 16 TRBD1 NA TGTGCCAGCAGCCTCGGACAGGGGAGGCTCCAAGAGACCCAGTACTTC CASSLGQGRLQETQYF
TRBJ2-2 TRBV19 15 TRBD1 NA TGTGCCAGTAAGGGGACAGGGTATATTGGCGGGGAGCTGTTTTTT CASKGTGYIGGELFF
TRBJ2-3 TRBV2 15 TRBD2 NA TGTGCCAGCAATAGACTAGCGGGGAGCACAGATACGCAGTATTTT CASNRLAGSTDTQYF
TRBJ1-1 TRBV2 14 TRBD1 NA TGTGCCAGCAGTGTCCTAAAACAGGGGGCTGAAGCTTTCTTT CASSVLKQGAEAFF
TRBJ2-2 TRBV7-2 13 NA few TGTGCCAGCAGCGCCTATCGGACCGGGGAGCTGTTTTTT CASSAYRTGELFF
TRBJ2-1 TRBV5-1 15 TRBD2 NA TGCGCCAGCAGCTCCGGAGCGGGAGGTGCCAATGAGCAGTTCTTC CASSSGAGGANEQFF
TRBJ2-5 TRBV5-1 16 TRBD2 NA TGCGCCAGCAGCACTCGACTAGCGGGGAGACAAGAGACCCAGTACTTC CASSTRLAGRQETQYF
TRBJ2-7 TRBV5-4 16 TRBD2 NA TGTGCCAGCAGCAGAGCTGTAGCGGGGGGCCTTTACGAGCAGTACTTC CASSRAVAGGLYEQYF
TRBJ2-7 TRBV13 13 NA NA TGTGCCAGCAGCTCCTGGCCCTCCTACGAGCAGTACTTC CASSSWPSYEQYF
TRBJ1-2 TRBV10-1 14 NA NA TGCGCCAGCAGTTCCGACAGGACGGGGTATGGCTACACCTTC CASSSDRTGYGYTF
TRBJ1-4 TRBV19 14 NA NA TGTGCCAGTAGTATAGGGGGGACTTCCGAAAAACTGTTTTTT CASSIGGTSEKLFF
TRBJ2-1 TRBV9 15 NA once TGTGCCAGCAGCGATGGAGAGGGTAAGGTCCATGAGCAGTTCTTC CASSDGEGKVHEQFF
TRBJ2-7 TRBV19 13 NA NA TGTGCCAGTAGTCTTCAGACTAGCTACGAGCAGTACTTC CASSLQTSYEQYF
TRBJ2-7 TRBV25-1 14 TRBD1 NA TGTGCCAGCAGATTGGGACAGGGGGTCTACGAGCAGTACTTC CASRLGQGVYEQYF
TRBJ2-6 TRBV5-1 16 TRBD2 NA TGCGCCAGCAGCAGTGAGCGGGGACCTGGGGCCAACGTCCTGACTTTC CASSSERGPGANVLTF
TRBJ1-1 TRBV15 13 NA NA TGTGCCACCAGGAGTAGGGGGTTGACTGAAGCTTTCTTT CATRSRGLTEAFF
TRBJ2-3 TRBV11-3 15 TRBD2 NA TGTGCCAGCAGCTCTAGCGGGAGGGGCACAGATACGCAGTATTTT CASSSSGRGTDTQYF
TRBJ2-1 TRBV28 14 TRBD2 NA TGTGCCTCAAGAGCGGGGGGGGTATACAATGAGCAGTTCTTC CASRAGGVYNEQFF
TRBJ2-5 TRBV5-1 13 NA NA TGCGCCAGCAGCCGCGGAACAGGGGAGACCCAGTACTTC CASSRGTGETQYF
TRBJ2-5 TRBV21-1 17 NA few TGTGCCAGCAGCAAAGTGAGGCGGGGGGGATCCCAAGAGACCCAGTACTTC CASSKVRRGGSQETQYF
TRBJ2-1 TRBV10-3 16 TRBD2 NA TGTGCCATCAGTGAGTCCGGACTAGCGGGGTCCAATGAGCAGTTCTTC CAISESGLAGSNEQFF
TRBJ2-1 TRBV5-6 16 TRBD1 NA TGTGCCAGCAACCTCGGACCGGCAGGGGGCGCGGATGAGCAGTTCTTC CASNLGPAGGADEQFF
TRBJ1-6 TRBV2 15 TRBD1 NA TGTGCCAGCAGGGGACAGGGTCGATATAATTCACCCCTCCACTTT CASRGQGRYNSPLHF
TRBJ2-7 TRBV9 14 TRBD2 NA TGTGCCAGCAGCCCACGGGACTACTTCTACGAGCAGTACTTC CASSPRDYFYEQYF
TRBJ2-1 TRBV6-1 11 NA NA TGTGCCAGCAGCCTCTCCGGGGAGCAGTTCTTC CASSLSGEQFF
TRBJ1-2 TRBV5-6 12 NA NA TGTGCCAGCAGCTTGCTAGGTGGCGGCTACACCTTC CASSLLGGGYTF
TRBJ2-2 TRBV10-3 15 NA few TGTGCCATCAGCCTACAGGGTCCGAACACCGGGGAGCTGTTTTTT CAISLQGPNTGELFF
TRBJ2-1 TRBV7-9 15 TRBD2 once TGTGCCAGCAGCTTAACGGTAGCGGGAGGAGGTGAGCAGTTCTTC CASSLTVAGGGEQFF
TRBJ1-6 TRBV6-1 15 TRBD1 NA TGTGCCAGCAGAACCGGGACAGGGTATAATTCACCCCTCCACTTT CASRTGTGYNSPLHF